Listed below are T cell receptor beta chains from one sample, sequenced in a study of T cells in localized non-small cell lung cancer. Generated by immunoSEQ multiplex PCR, the TCRdb table keeps only in-frame clones and is missing some. The table has 6,000 or so clones, about 43% seen once. Here the sequenced sample was lung tumor tissue, taken before any cancer treatment. These receptor sequences come from a woman between 35 and 75 years old with stage II squamous cell lung carcinoma. Each CDR3 is given with its conserved first and last residue. A D gene is named only where the DNA matches it firmly. Rows give clone size only sometimes, using once, few, many, or a class for an expanded clone.

D gene: TRBD1; J gene: TRBJ2-7; V gene: TRBV19; clone size: .; CDR3 DNA: TGTGCCAGTAGTGCAAGACAGGGCGCCTACGAGCAGTACTTC; CDR3 protein: CASSARQGAYEQYF
D gene: TRBD1; J gene: TRBJ1-2; V gene: TRBV28; clone size: .; CDR3 DNA: TGTGCCAGCATCGGACAGGGGAACGGCTACACCTTC; CDR3 protein: CASIGQGNGYTF
D gene: TRBD1; J gene: TRBJ2-1; V gene: TRBV30; clone size: .; CDR3 DNA: TGTGCCTGGAGCCACGCCGGAGGGACAGGGAGTCGTCATGAGCAGTTCTTC; CDR3 protein: CAWSHAGGTGSRHEQFF
D gene: .; J gene: TRBJ1-5; V gene: TRBV9; clone size: .; CDR3 DNA: TGTGCCAGCAGTGGGGTGGGCCAGCCCCAGCATTTT; CDR3 protein: CASSGVGQPQHF
D gene: .; J gene: TRBJ2-1; V gene: TRBV28; clone size: .; CDR3 DNA: TGTGCCACCTTAAGGGCCGGAAAAGGGGACAATGAGCAGTTCTTC; CDR3 protein: CATLRAGKGDNEQFF
D gene: .; J gene: TRBJ1-2; V gene: TRBV30; clone size: .; CDR3 DNA: TGTGCCTGGAAATCCCCAGCCCACTATGGCTACACCTTC; CDR3 protein: CAWKSPAHYGYTF
D gene: .; J gene: TRBJ2-2; V gene: TRBV6-1; clone size: few; CDR3 DNA: TGTGCCAGCAGTGAAGCGCGACGCGGGGAGCTGTTTTTT; CDR3 protein: CASSEARRGELFF
D gene: TRBD1; J gene: TRBJ1-3; V gene: TRBV11-3; clone size: few; CDR3 DNA: TGTGCCAGCAGCTTAGTCGGCAGGGGGCAGGCTGGAAACACCATATATTTT; CDR3 protein: CASSLVGRGQAGNTIYF
D gene: .; J gene: TRBJ1-1; V gene: TRBV12-5; clone size: .; CDR3 DNA: TGTGCTAGTGGTTTGGTTGGTGGTCAGAAGTTAAATGAAGCTTTCTTT; CDR3 protein: CASGLVGGQKLNEAFF
D gene: TRBD1; J gene: TRBJ1-5; V gene: TRBV6-8; clone size: .; CDR3 DNA: TGTGCCAGCAGAGGACAGGACAATCAGCCCCAGCATTTT; CDR3 protein: CASRGQDNQPQHF
D gene: TRBD1; J gene: TRBJ1-4; V gene: TRBV11-3; clone size: few; CDR3 DNA: TGTGCCAGCAGCTCACAGGGGGCATTTGAAAAACTGTTTTTT; CDR3 protein: CASSSQGAFEKLFF
D gene: .; J gene: TRBJ2-2; V gene: TRBV11-3; clone size: medium-sized; CDR3 DNA: TGTGCCAGCAGCTTCATCGACAGATCGAACACCGGGGAGCTGTTTTTT; CDR3 protein: CASSFIDRSNTGELFF
D gene: .; J gene: TRBJ1-5; V gene: TRBV15; clone size: once; CDR3 DNA: TGTGCCACCGAATTGGGCTATAGCAATCAGCCCCAGCATTTT; CDR3 protein: CATELGYSNQPQHF
D gene: TRBD2; J gene: TRBJ2-7; V gene: TRBV6-8; clone size: .; CDR3 DNA: TGTGCCAGCGGGAGGGACCCTACGAACTACGAGCAGTACTTC; CDR3 protein: CASGRDPTNYEQYF
D gene: .; J gene: TRBJ2-1; V gene: TRBV25-1; clone size: few; CDR3 DNA: TGTGCCAGCAAGGGGGACTCCAGCTCCTACAATGAGCAGTTCTTC; CDR3 protein: CASKGDSSSYNEQFF
D gene: .; J gene: TRBJ1-6; V gene: TRBV9; clone size: few; CDR3 DNA: TGTGCCAGCAGCGTGGGGGGTTCACCCCTCCACTTT; CDR3 protein: CASSVGGSPLHF
D gene: .; J gene: TRBJ2-7; V gene: TRBV18; clone size: once; CDR3 DNA: TGTGCCAGCTCACCCAGGGGACAAATGGACTCCTACGAGCAGTACTTC; CDR3 protein: CASSPRGQMDSYEQYF
D gene: .; J gene: TRBJ2-5; V gene: TRBV18; clone size: .; CDR3 DNA: TGTGCCAGCTCACCACCAGTCCATCTTTTAGAACAAGAGACCCAGTACTTC; CDR3 protein: CASSPPVHLLEQETQYF
D gene: .; J gene: TRBJ2-6; V gene: TRBV11-3; clone size: few; CDR3 DNA: TGTGCCAGCAGCTTAGGCGGATCTGGGGCCAACGTCCTGACTTTC; CDR3 protein: CASSLGGSGANVLTF
D gene: .; J gene: TRBJ1-1; V gene: TRBV19; clone size: .; CDR3 DNA: TGTGCCAGTACCCCAGGTTTCTACGACAGGCGGGCTTTCTTT; CDR3 protein: CASTPGFYDRRAFF
D gene: .; J gene: TRBJ1-3; V gene: TRBV15; clone size: .; CDR3 DNA: TGTGCCACCAGCAACCACAGGGAGGGCTCTGGAAACACCATATATTTT; CDR3 protein: CATSNHREGSGNTIYF
D gene: .; J gene: TRBJ1-2; V gene: TRBV19; clone size: .; CDR3 DNA: TGTGCCAGTAGTATAGTCCCAGGTGGCGGCTACACCTTC; CDR3 protein: CASSIVPGGGYTF
D gene: TRBD1; J gene: TRBJ1-6; V gene: TRBV5-1; clone size: .; CDR3 DNA: TGCGCCAGCAGCGGGGGACAGTTGAATTCACCCCTCCACTTT; CDR3 protein: CASSGGQLNSPLHF
D gene: .; J gene: TRBJ1-2; V gene: TRBV19; clone size: few; CDR3 DNA: TGTGCCAGTAGTATACGGGGGACGGGGGCGGATGGCTACACCTTC; CDR3 protein: CASSIRGTGADGYTF
D gene: .; J gene: TRBJ2-6; V gene: TRBV5-1; clone size: .; CDR3 DNA: TGCGCCAGCAGCTTGGGTCCAGGGGCTATCTCTGGGGCCAACGTCCTGACTTTC; CDR3 protein: CASSLGPGAISGANVLTF
D gene: TRBD1; J gene: TRBJ1-6; V gene: TRBV6-8; clone size: few; CDR3 DNA: TGTGCCAGCAGCAAAACAGGGGACTCACCCCTCCACTTT; CDR3 protein: CASSKTGDSPLHF
D gene: .; J gene: TRBJ2-1; V gene: TRBV6-8; clone size: .; CDR3 DNA: TGTGCCAGCAGTTACGATAGGAGGGGGGGAAATGAGCAGTTCTTC; CDR3 protein: CASSYDRRGGNEQFF
D gene: .; J gene: TRBJ2-7; V gene: TRBV19; clone size: .; CDR3 DNA: TGTGCCAGTAGTACGGGTAGCTCCTACGAGCAGTACTTC; CDR3 protein: CASSTGSSYEQYF
D gene: .; J gene: TRBJ2-5; V gene: TRBV11-3; clone size: .; CDR3 DNA: TGTGCCAGCAGCTTTACGGGACGGCAAGAGACCCAGTACTTC; CDR3 protein: CASSFTGRQETQYF
D gene: .; J gene: TRBJ1-1; V gene: TRBV18; clone size: .; CDR3 DNA: TGTGCCAGCTCACCTATCCCCCCCGGGGCCGCCCCCACTGAAGCTTTCTTT; CDR3 protein: CASSPIPPGAAPTEAFF
D gene: .; J gene: TRBJ2-3; V gene: TRBV10-3; clone size: .; CDR3 DNA: TGTGCCATCAGTGGACAGGGCACAGATACGCAGTATTTT; CDR3 protein: CAISGQGTDTQYF
D gene: .; J gene: TRBJ1-4; V gene: TRBV14; clone size: .; CDR3 DNA: TGTGCCAGCAGCCAAAGTACAGGTTTCTGGACTGAAAAACTGTTTTTT; CDR3 protein: CASSQSTGFWTEKLFF
D gene: .; J gene: TRBJ1-4; V gene: TRBV11-3; clone size: .; CDR3 DNA: TGTGCCAGCAGCTTAGTCGGGCAGGGAGGGAAACTGTTTTTT; CDR3 protein: CASSLVGQGGKLFF
D gene: .; J gene: TRBJ1-1; V gene: TRBV6-1; clone size: .; CDR3 DNA: TGTGCCAGCAGTGAAGGGACGGAGAACACTGAAGCTTTCTTT; CDR3 protein: CASSEGTENTEAFF
D gene: .; J gene: TRBJ2-3; V gene: TRBV1; clone size: few; CDR3 DNA: TGCGCCAGCAGCCAAAGGGTAGCGGCGGGGGACTCCACAGATACGCAGTATTTT; CDR3 protein: CASSQRVAAGDSTDTQYF
D gene: .; J gene: TRBJ1-5; V gene: TRBV19; clone size: .; CDR3 DNA: TGTGCCAGTAGTATTAAGGGAGATCAGCCCCAGCATTTT; CDR3 protein: CASSIKGDQPQHF
D gene: TRBD1; J gene: TRBJ1-2; V gene: TRBV28; clone size: .; CDR3 DNA: TGTGCCAGCAACACACAGGGGACCTACTATGGCTACACCTTC; CDR3 protein: CASNTQGTYYGYTF
D gene: TRBD2; J gene: TRBJ2-2; V gene: TRBV18; clone size: .; CDR3 DNA: TGTGCCAGCTCACCGAGTGGGCTAGCGGGAATCGGGGAGCTGTTTTTT; CDR3 protein: CASSPSGLAGIGELFF
D gene: .; J gene: TRBJ1-5; V gene: TRBV7-5; clone size: few; CDR3 DNA: TGTGCCAGCAGCTTAAGTTCTTTCGGTCAGCCCCAGCATTTT; CDR3 protein: CASSLSSFGQPQHF
D gene: TRBD1; J gene: TRBJ2-7; V gene: TRBV29-1; clone size: .; CDR3 DNA: TGCAGCGTTGAAAAGGACAGGGGGCTCGGCGAGCAGTACTTC; CDR3 protein: CSVEKDRGLGEQYF
D gene: .; J gene: TRBJ2-1; V gene: TRBV11-3; clone size: few; CDR3 DNA: TGTGCCAGCAGCCCTAGCGAGAAAAGCTCCTACAATGAGCAGTTCTTC; CDR3 protein: CASSPSEKSSYNEQFF
D gene: TRBD2; J gene: TRBJ2-3; V gene: TRBV28; clone size: .; CDR3 DNA: TGTGCCAGCAGTTTACCGACTAGCTACGATACGCAGTATTTT; CDR3 protein: CASSLPTSYDTQYF
D gene: .; J gene: TRBJ2-2; V gene: TRBV9; clone size: .; CDR3 DNA: TGTGCCAGCACCCTCTGGAGCATTTCGGACACCGGGGAGCTGTTTTTT; CDR3 protein: CASTLWSISDTGELFF
D gene: .; J gene: TRBJ2-7; V gene: TRBV10-3; clone size: few; CDR3 DNA: TGTGCCAGCCCCTGGCGCGGTACCTACGAGCAGTACTTC; CDR3 protein: CASPWRGTYEQYF
D gene: .; J gene: TRBJ2-3; V gene: TRBV9; clone size: .; CDR3 DNA: TGTGCCAGCACCCGGAACGACCTTAGCACAGATACGCAGTATTTT; CDR3 protein: CASTRNDLSTDTQYF
D gene: TRBD2; J gene: TRBJ2-3; V gene: TRBV12-5; clone size: .; CDR3 DNA: TGTGCTAGTGGTTTGGTAGGGGGCGGGAGGGCCCCTAGCACAGATACGCAGTATTTT; CDR3 protein: CASGLVGGGRAPSTDTQYF
D gene: .; J gene: TRBJ2-7; V gene: TRBV19; clone size: once; CDR3 DNA: TGTGCCAGTAGTAAGTCGGGAGGGGGCCCCTACGAGCAGTACTTC; CDR3 protein: CASSKSGGGPYEQYF
D gene: TRBD1; J gene: TRBJ1-2; V gene: TRBV30; clone size: .; CDR3 DNA: TGTGCCTGGATGACTCCGGGGACAGGGCGACTCATGAGATATGGCTACACCTTC; CDR3 protein: CAWMTPGTGRLMRYGYTF
D gene: .; J gene: TRBJ1-2; V gene: TRBV11-3; clone size: few; CDR3 DNA: TGTGCCAGCAGCTTGGCGCCCGGGCAGGGTTGGGGCTACACCTTC; CDR3 protein: CASSLAPGQGWGYTF
D gene: .; J gene: TRBJ1-3; V gene: TRBV6-8; clone size: .; CDR3 DNA: TGTGCCAGCTCGTACCGGGGAAACACCATATATTTT; CDR3 protein: CASSYRGNTIYF
D gene: .; J gene: TRBJ2-6; V gene: TRBV5-1; clone size: few; CDR3 DNA: TGCGCCAGCAGCTTGGGAGGAGGTTCAGGGGCCAACGTCCTGACTTTC; CDR3 protein: CASSLGGGSGANVLTF
D gene: TRBD1; J gene: TRBJ1-5; V gene: TRBV10-3; clone size: few; CDR3 DNA: TGTGCCACCCTGGACAGGGTAGGCAATCAGCCCCAGCATTTT; CDR3 protein: CATLDRVGNQPQHF